The 18 T cell receptor beta chains below were found in one sample sequenced in a study of shared clonotypes between healthy human individuals. Measured with immunoSEQ multiplex PCR; TCRdb has only the in-frame clones, and not every one. The data hold about 2.3 million clones, with over 90% observed a single time. Sequencing was carried out using naive CD4+ T cells from PBMCs. Subset indicated: CD45RA+ positively selected. All receptors come from a man aged 18 to 30 in good health. Some clones in this sample may be carry-over from other donors' samples.

This clone showed up just once. This chain uses TRBV21-1 with TRBJ2-7; TRBD2, as called in the table, went unchecked against the DNA. TRBV21-1 is listed as a pseudogene. The CDR3 runs to 14 residues. CDR3 residues: CASSKERATYEQYF. The CDR3 region has the DNA TGTGCCAGCAGCAAAGAGAGAGCGACCTACGAGCAGTACTTC.

The J gene is TRBJ1-1, the V gene TRBV18, with 8 bases identical to TRBD1. The V segment lost 5 bases and the J segment 5 bases; nucleotides outside the gene matches: 10. The germline CDR1 and CDR2 sequences are KGHSH and LQKENI. CDR3 length: 15 residues. Here the CDR3 reads CASSALGQETTEAFF. DNA for the CDR3: TGTGCCAGCTCAGCCCTGGGACAGGAGACAACTGAAGCTTTCTTT.

This chain connects TRBV28 to TRBJ2-2; D gene ambiguous. Deletions cut 2 bases from V and 5 bases from J, with 6 bases between. Per the germline V gene, CDR1 is MDHEN and CDR2 is SYDVKM. The CDR3 totals 13 residues. The CDR3 DNA reads as TGTGCCAGCAGTTTACCGCGGACCGGGGAGCTGTTTTTT. Protein: CASSLPRTGELFF.

This chain links TRBV2 with TRBJ2-1, with TRBD2 matching over 10 bases. With V trimmed by 4 bases and J by 4 bases, 7 bases remained unmatched. The germline V gene has CDR1 SNHLY and CDR2 FYNNEI. The CDR3 covers 16 residues. The chain's CDR3 is CASSGAGGLAYNEQFF. The CDR3 region has the DNA TGTGCCAGCAGTGGGGCGGGGGGACTAGCGTACAATGAGCAGTTCTTC. The variable domain in full, with the rest retrieved from reference TRBV2 and TRBJ2-1, is EPEVTQTPSHQVTQMGQEVILRCVPISNHLYFYWYRQILGQKVEFLVSFYNNEISEKSEIFDDQFSVERPDGSNFTLKIRSTKLEDSAMYFCASSGAGGLAYNEQFFGPGTRLTVL.

The chain is built from TRBV7-3 and TRBJ2-1; 8 bases are shared with TRBD2. The CDR3 consists of 17 residues. From germline, CDR1 is SGHTA and CDR2 FQGTGA. V was pared by 4 bases and J by 13 bases, with 21 bases of the junction left unmatched. The CDR3 loop reads CASSSRRREAPYEGQFF. The CDR3 DNA is TGTGCCAGCAGCTCCCGGCGGCGGGAGGCCCCTTACGAGGGTCAGTTCTTC.

This chain links TRBV2 with TRBJ1-2; 7 nucleotides agree with TRBD1. The CDR3 totals 14 residues. V lost 6 bases to trimming and J lost 6 bases; unmatched junction nucleotides: 10. Germline CDR1 is SNHLY and CDR2 is FYNNEI. The CDR3 spells CASRVYGTADGYTF. CDR3 DNA: TGTGCCAGCAGAGTCTACGGGACAGCGGATGGCTACACCTTC.

This chain links TRBV7-3 with TRBJ2-7, with D perhaps matching TRBD2 (5 bases). The CDR3 loop spans 14 amino acids. V was shortened by 4 bases and J by 6 bases, with 16 bases between the two germline ends. CDR1 is SGHTA and CDR2 is FQGTGA in the germline V gene. This CDR3 is CASSSGLTTSEQYF. CDR3 DNA: TGTGCCAGCAGCTCTGGACTTACTACGAGCGAGCAGTACTTC.

The chain has TRBV10-3 and TRBJ1-1; no firm D call. In germline, CDR1 is ENHRY, CDR2 SYGVKD. Trimming took off 0 bases at V and 6 bases at J, with 14 bases between the two ends. The CDR3 totals 15 residues. CDR3 region: CAISESGPAVAEAFF. In DNA form, the CDR3 reads TGTGCCATCAGTGAGTCCGGGCCGGCGGTTGCTGAAGCTTTCTTT.

This clone showed up just a few times. The rearrangement uses TRBV6-1 and TRBJ1-1; D gene unclear. Trimming shortened V by 4 bases and J by 10 bases, and 10 bases separated the two germline ends. The CDR3 extends over 11 amino acids. Germline V gene lookup returns CDR1 MNHNS and CDR2 SASEGT. CDR3: CASSGGRRAFF. CDR3 DNA: TGTGCCAGCAGTGGAGGGCGGCGAGCTTTCTTT.

This clone is a singleton in its sample. The genes are TRBV28 and TRBJ2-5; perhaps TRBD1 as D (5 bases). The CDR3 has 12 amino acids. Trimming shortened V by 6 bases and J by 3 bases, and 8 bases separated the two germline ends. Germline V gives CDR1 MDHEN, CDR2 SYDVKM. DNA for the CDR3: TGTGCCAGCAGCCAGACAGAAGAGACCCAGTACTTC. As protein: CASSQTEETQYF.

The V call is TRBV29-1, the J call TRBJ1-1; D gene uncertain. The V and J ends lost 6 bases and 5 bases respectively, with 10 bases between them. CDR3 length: 11 amino acids. Germline V gene sequence: CDR1 SQVTM, CDR2 ANQGSEA. This CDR3 is CSVASWTEAFF. CDR3 in DNA: TGCAGCGTGGCTAGTTGGACTGAAGCTTTCTTT.

The chain couples TRBV29-1 to TRBJ1-1; 7 bases line up with TRBD1. The CDR3 runs 14 residues. Looked up from germline, CDR1 is SQVTM and CDR2 is ANQGSEA. The junction had 6 bases not matched to a gene; V was cut back by 5 bases and J by 0 bases. The CDR3 nucleotides read TGCAGCGTTAGACAGGGCCCCTTGAACACTGAAGCTTTCTTT. Protein sequence: CSVRQGPLNTEAFF.

V usage is TRBV19 and J usage is TRBJ2-7, with TRBD2 matching 11 bases. This CDR3 region has 15 residues. Germline loops: CDR1 LNHDA, CDR2 SQIVND (reference sequence). Unmatched junction bases numbered 3, after V lost 2 bases and J lost 3 bases. In DNA form, the CDR3 reads TGTGCCAGTAGTATACGTACTAGCGGGAGCTACGAGCAGTACTTC. Protein: CASSIRTSGSYEQYF.

Here the CDR3 DNA reads TGTGCCAGCAGAAGGGTAAAAGGACAGGGGCCGTCCTGGTATTTT. Translated: CASRRVKGQGPSWYF. The chain links TRBV2 to TRBJ2-3, with 9 positions matching TRBD1. Germline lookup yields CDR1 SNHLY and CDR2 FYNNEI. There are 15 residues in the CDR3. V was clipped by 6 bases and J by 14 bases; unmatched bases: 18.

The V and J genes are TRBV12-5 and TRBJ2-3, with D possibly TRBD2 on 6 matching bases. Germline V lookup: CDR1 LGHNT, CDR2 FRNRAP. The CDR3 is 13 residues long. The CDR3 spells CASGHSEPDTQYF. The CDR3 bases are TGTGCCAGCGGGCATTCCGAACCAGATACGCAGTATTTT. The full variable domain, rest sourced from reference TRBV12-5 and TRBJ2-3, is DARVTQTPRHKVTEMGQEVTMRCQPILGHNTVFWYRQTMMQGLELLAYFRNRAPLDDSGMPKDRFSAEMPDATLATLKIQPSEPRDSAVYFCASGHSEPDTQYFGPGTRLTVL.

This rearrangement joins TRBV6-6 to TRBJ2-1, with TRBD1 matching 7 bases. V lost 6 bases, J lost 6 bases, and 5 bases stayed unmatched. CDR3 length: 13 amino acids. Germline V gene sequence: CDR1 MNHNY, CDR2 SVGAGI (reference sequence). CDR3 loop: CASRGQAINEQFF. The CDR3 DNA reads as TGTGCCAGCAGAGGACAGGCCATCAATGAGCAGTTCTTC.

This rearrangement joins TRBV11-2 to TRBJ2-7; D not certain. From germline, CDR1 is SGHAT and CDR2 FQNNGV. The V end lost 7 bases, the J end lost 3 bases, and 16 bases lay between the germline ends. The CDR3 is 14 amino acids. CDR3 coding DNA: TGTGCCAGCACCTCCTGGGCGACCTACTACGAGCAGTACTTC. This gives the protein CASTSWATYYEQYF.

The rearrangement joins TRBV4-1 to TRBJ1-5, with 9 bases aligning to TRBD1. CDR3 size: 16 residues. Germline CDR1 reads MGHRA; CDR2 reads YSYEKL. V shed 2 bases, J shed 3 bases, and the junction held 5 bases outside the gene matches. In DNA, the CDR3 is TGCGCCAGCAGCCAAACAGGGGGCGCGCACAATCAGCCCCAGCATTTT. Encoded protein: CASSQTGGAHNQPQHF.